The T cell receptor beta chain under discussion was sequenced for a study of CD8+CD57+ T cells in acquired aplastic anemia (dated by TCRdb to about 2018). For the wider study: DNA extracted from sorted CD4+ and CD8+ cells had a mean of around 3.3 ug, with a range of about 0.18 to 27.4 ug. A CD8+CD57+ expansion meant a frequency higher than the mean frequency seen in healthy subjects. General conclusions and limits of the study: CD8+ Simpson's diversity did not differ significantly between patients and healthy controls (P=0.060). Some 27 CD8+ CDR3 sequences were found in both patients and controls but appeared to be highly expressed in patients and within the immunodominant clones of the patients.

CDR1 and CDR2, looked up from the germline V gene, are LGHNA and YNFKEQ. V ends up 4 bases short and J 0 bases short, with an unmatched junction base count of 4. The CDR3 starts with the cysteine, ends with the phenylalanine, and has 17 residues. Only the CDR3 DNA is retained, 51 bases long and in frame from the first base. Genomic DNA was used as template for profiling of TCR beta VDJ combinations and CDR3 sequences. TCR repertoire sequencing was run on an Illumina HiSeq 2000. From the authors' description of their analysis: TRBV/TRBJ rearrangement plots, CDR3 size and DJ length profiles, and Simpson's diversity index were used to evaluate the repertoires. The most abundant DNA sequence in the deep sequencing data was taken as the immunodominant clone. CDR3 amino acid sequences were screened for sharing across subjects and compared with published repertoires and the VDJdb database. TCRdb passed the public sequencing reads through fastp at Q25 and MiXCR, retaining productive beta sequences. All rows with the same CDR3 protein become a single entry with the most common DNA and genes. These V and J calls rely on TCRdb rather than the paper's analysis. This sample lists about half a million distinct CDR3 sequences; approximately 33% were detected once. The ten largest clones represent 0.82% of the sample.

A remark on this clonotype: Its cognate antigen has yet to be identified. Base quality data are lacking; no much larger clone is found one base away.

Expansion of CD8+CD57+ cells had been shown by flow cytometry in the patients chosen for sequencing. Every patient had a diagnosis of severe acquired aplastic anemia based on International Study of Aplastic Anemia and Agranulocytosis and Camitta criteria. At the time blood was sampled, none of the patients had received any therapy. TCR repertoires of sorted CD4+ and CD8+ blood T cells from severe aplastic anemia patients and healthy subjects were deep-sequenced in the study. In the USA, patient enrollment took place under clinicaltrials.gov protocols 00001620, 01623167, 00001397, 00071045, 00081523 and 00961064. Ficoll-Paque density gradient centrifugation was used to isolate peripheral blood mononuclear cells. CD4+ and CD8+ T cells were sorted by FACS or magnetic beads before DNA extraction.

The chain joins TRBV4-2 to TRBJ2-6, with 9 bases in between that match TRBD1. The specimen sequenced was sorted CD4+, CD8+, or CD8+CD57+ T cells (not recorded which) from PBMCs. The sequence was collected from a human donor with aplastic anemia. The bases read TGTGCCAGCAGCCGGGGGACAGGGAGCTCTGGGGCCAACGTCCTGACTTTC. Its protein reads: CASSRGTGSSGANVLTF.